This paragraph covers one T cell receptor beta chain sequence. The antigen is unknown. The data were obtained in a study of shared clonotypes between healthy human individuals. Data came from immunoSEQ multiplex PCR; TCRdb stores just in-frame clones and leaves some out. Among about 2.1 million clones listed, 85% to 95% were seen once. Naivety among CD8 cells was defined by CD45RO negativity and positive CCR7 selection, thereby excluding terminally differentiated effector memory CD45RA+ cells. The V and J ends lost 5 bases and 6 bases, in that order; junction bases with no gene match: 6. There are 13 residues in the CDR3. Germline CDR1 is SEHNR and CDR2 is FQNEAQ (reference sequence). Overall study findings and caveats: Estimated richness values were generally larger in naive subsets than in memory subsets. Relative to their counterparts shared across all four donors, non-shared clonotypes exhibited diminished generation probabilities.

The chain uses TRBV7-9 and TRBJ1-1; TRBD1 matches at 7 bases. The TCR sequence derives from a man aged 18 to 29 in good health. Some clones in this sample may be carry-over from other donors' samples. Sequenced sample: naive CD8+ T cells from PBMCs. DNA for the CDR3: TGTGCCAGCAGCCCGGCGGACAGGCCTGAAGCTTTCTTT. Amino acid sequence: CASSPADRPEAFF.